This entry lists 11 T cell receptor beta chains sequenced from one sample in a study of CD8 T cells in ankylosing spondylitis. TCRdb recomputed calls from the 5' RACE reads with MiXCR, one row per CDR3 protein. The repertoire has about 270,000 distinct CDR3 sequences, 32% of them found once; the top ten carry approximately 4.6%. Sequencing was done on a sample of blood, either unsorted or a sorted T cell fraction (not recorded which). Receptors were obtained from a male donor with ankylosing spondylitis or in good health (not recorded which).

This sequence joins TRBV5-6 and TRBJ2-3; D is undetermined. V lost 3 bases and J 6 bases, leaving 8 bases between the germline ends. Germline loops: CDR1 SGHDT, CDR2 YYEEEE. The CDR3 is 12 amino acids. CDR3 bases: TGTGCCAGCAGCTCGACCGGGGATACGCAGTATTTT. It codes for CASSSTGDTQYF. Filled out from reference TRBV5-6 and TRBJ2-3, the complete variable domain reads DAGVTQSPTHLIKTRGQQVTLRCSPKSGHDTVSWYQQALGQGPQFIFQYYEEEERQRGNFPDRFSGHQFPNYSSELNVNALLLGDSALYLCASSSTGDTQYFGPGTRLTVL.

The V and J genes are TRBV20-1 and TRBJ2-5, with TRBD1 matching 8 bases. Germline V gives CDR1 DFQATT, CDR2 SNEGSKA (reference sequence). The CDR3 runs 16 residues. Losses at the gene ends were 2 bases for V and 5 bases for J; bases not matched to a gene: 13. The CDR3 sequence: CSARYLGQGVGETQYF. CDR3 sequence (DNA): TGCAGTGCTAGATATCTCGGACAGGGCGTGGGGGAGACCCAGTACTTC.

This clonotype was found many times. The V and J genes are TRBV20-1 and TRBJ2-7; D remains ambiguous. CDR3 length: 12 residues. The V gene lost 6 bases and the J gene lost 3 bases, with 12 bases spanning the gap. The germline gives CDR1 DFQATT, CDR2 SNEGSKA (reference sequence). CDR3: CSAQERNYEQYF. In DNA, the CDR3 is TGCAGTGCCCAGGAACGGAACTACGAGCAGTACTTC.

This clonotype was picked up many times. This chain joins TRBV20-1 and TRBJ2-3; possibly TRBD2 for D (6 bases). The CDR3 spans 16 residues. Trimming cost V 6 bases and J 0 bases, with 19 bases left between them. The germline CDR1 and CDR2 sequences are DFQATT and SNEGSKA (reference sequence). The CDR3 region is CSAPQMGGPSTDTQYF. The CDR3 nucleotides read TGCAGTGCCCCTCAGATGGGGGGACCTAGCACAGATACGCAGTATTTT.

This chain connects TRBV28 to TRBJ1-2; D is unresolved. V was pared by 2 bases and J by 5 bases, with 6 bases between. The length of the CDR3 is 12 residues. CDR1 is MDHEN and CDR2 is SYDVKM in the germline V gene. The chain's CDR3 is CASSLAGYGYTF. CDR3 in DNA: TGTGCCAGCAGTTTAGCCGGGTATGGCTACACCTTC.

This chain joins TRBV7-2 and TRBJ2-1; D is possibly TRBD2 (5 bases). The V and J ends lost 2 bases and 8 bases respectively, with 10 bases between them. Germline CDR1 SGHTA, CDR2 FQGNSA. This CDR3 is 13 amino acids long. CDR3 sequence: CASSLPISDEQFF. CDR3 nucleotides: TGTGCCAGCAGCTTACCCATTAGCGATGAGCAGTTCTTC.

The J gene is TRBJ2-1, the V gene TRBV6-1, with TRBD1 matching over 10 bases. V lost 7 bases to trimming and J lost 8 bases; unmatched junction nucleotides: 5. This CDR3 contains 13 residues. Germline CDR1 is MNHNS and CDR2 is SASEGT. The CDR3 bases are TGTGCCAGCATGGGACAGGGGACCTATGAGCAGTTCTTC. This sequence encodes CASMGQGTYEQFF.

The J gene is TRBJ1-2, the V gene TRBV20-1; D is perhaps TRBD1 (6 bases). From germline, CDR1 is DFQATT and CDR2 SNEGSKA (reference sequence). This CDR3 comprises 14 residues. V was trimmed by 3 bases and J by 8 bases, leaving 19 bases between them. The CDR3 coding sequence is TGCAGTGCTAGGCTTGCCGACAGGATGTGGGGCTACACCTTC. It translates to CSARLADRMWGYTF.

The CDR3 spells CASSGTSGGAIREQFF. The CDR3 DNA sequence: TGTGCCAGCAGTGGGACTAGCGGGGGGGCCATTCGGGAGCAGTTCTTC. This chain links TRBV2 with TRBJ2-1; 15 bases align to TRBD2. This CDR3 has 16 amino acids. V shed 4 bases and J 10 bases; nucleotides not matched to a gene: 8. The germline V gene has CDR1 SNHLY and CDR2 FYNNEI. Using reference TRBV2 and TRBJ2-1 for the parts outside the CDR3, the full variable domain is EPEVTQTPSHQVTQMGQEVILRCVPISNHLYFYWYRQILGQKVEFLVSFYNNEISEKSEIFDDQFSVERPDGSNFTLKIRSTKLEDSAMYFCASSGTSGGAIREQFFGPGTRLTVL.

The chain carries TRBV7-2 and TRBJ2-1, with D perhaps assigned TRBD1 or TRBD2 (5 bases each). Germline CDR1 is SGHTA and CDR2 is FQGNSA. CDR3 length equals 17 residues. V lost 5 bases to trimming and J lost 8 bases, with 25 bases between them. The CDR3, as DNA: TGTGCCAGCAGCCGCCGGGACCAGCCCCGGGGTTGGGATGAGCAGTTCTTC. Amino acids: CASSRRDQPRGWDEQFF.

J is TRBJ2-7 and V is TRBV2; D might be TRBD1 (5 bases). The CDR3 totals 15 residues. Germline-derived CDR1 and CDR2 are SNHLY and FYNNEI. The V gene lost 8 bases and the J gene lost 1 base, with 18 bases spanning the gap. The CDR3 loop is CASLSGRFPSYEQYF. The CDR3 bases are TGTGCCAGCCTCTCAGGGCGATTCCCATCCTACGAGCAGTACTTC.